The entry below describes one T cell receptor beta chain. Its antigen has not been determined. No clone much larger than this one lies a single base away; base qualities are absent. Stable Graves' hyperthyroidism was defined as the absence of progression to ophthalmopathy over 18 months of follow-up. Hyperthyroidism patients were newly diagnosed, had a disease duration of under 2 months, and were aged 18 to 65 years. Patients with uncontrolled infections, other autoimmune diseases, pregnancy or lactation were excluded. Diagnoses relied on clinical symptoms, serum thyroxine and TRAb, thyroid ultrasound and orbital computed tomography. Ficoll-Paque density gradient centrifugation was used to isolate PBMCs from approximately 11 ml of fresh peripheral blood. Total RNA was extracted using Trizol reagent, and RNA quality was assessed on an Agilent 2100 Bioanalyzer. These data originate in a study of T cells in Graves' hyperthyroidism and ophthalmopathy (dated by TCRdb to the late 2010s). A note on the overall study: Peripheral blood samples were taken at the time of initial diagnosis, prior to any treatment. To identify TCR V-J signatures that set the groups apart, the researchers used a discovery cohort of approximately 98 patients, made up of 40 to 45 with Graves' ophthalmopathy and about 55 with stable Graves' hyperthyroidism. Once sampling was done, hyperthyroidism patients were given methimazole at a starting dose of 30 mg daily, whereas ophthalmopathy patients were given high-dose intravenous methylprednisolone. Whether ophthalmopathy could be predicted prospectively was tested in an independent validation cohort made up of roughly 19 hyperthyroidism patients plus 17 patients who later progressed to ophthalmopathy. The approximately 90 discovery patients were randomly split 7:3 into training and test sets. TCR Vbeta CDR3 sequencing of fewer than 150 peripheral blood samples (over 40 ophthalmopathy, 75 hyperthyroidism and some 17 progressor patients) is reported in the paper. The study also compared thyroid tissue and blood T-cell repertoires from several Graves' hyperthyroidism patients.

The TCR beta CDR3 regions were amplified from the RNA transcripts. A first-round RT-PCR of the TCR CDR3 used the HTBI primer set with the Qiagen OneStep RT-PCR kit. Libraries were constructed in a second round of multiplex PCR, after which size selection and purification were carried out. Libraries were sequenced paired-end with 100 bp reads on an Illumina HiSeq2000. Processing in the source paper ran as follows. SOAPnuke was used to process the raw data, throwing out any read that contained adapters or uncalled bases, had a mean Phred below 15, or lacked an exact constant-primer or identifier match. High-quality paired reads were merged using COPE v1.2.5, and each unique nucleotide sequence was defined as a clonotype. MiTCR v1.1 was used to align the clonotypes against IMGT TRBV, TRBD and TRBJ reference segments. The analysis was restricted to V-J combinations with a frequency above 0.0001, which together covered 99% to 99.2% of the repertoires. The TCS score was defined as the ratio of F50 (clonal expansion) to E x V (chaos), calculated using BLOSUM62-based TCRdist between CDR3 peptides within each V-J. Welch's t-statistics and random forest reduced several hundred V-J features to some 14, which were used in a naive Bayes classifier (R e1071). TCRdb reran the public reads through fastp at Q25 and MiXCR, keeping productive beta chains. When rows share a CDR3 protein, they turn into one entry using the most common DNA and genes. TCRdb's processing, not the authors' own work, is the source of the V and J calls. Here the sample has fewer than 400,000 distinct CDR3 sequences; 16% occur a single time. The leading ten clones occupy approximately 35% of the sample.

The germline V gene specifies MNHEY as CDR1 and SVGAGI as CDR2. At the junction V is shortened by 2 bases and J by 0 bases; bases outside the gene matches: 4. The CDR3 runs 19 amino acids, cysteine and phenylalanine included. Only the CDR3 portion is preserved as DNA: 57 bases, with reading frame beginning at the first base. On the study overall, not on this receptor specifically: In validation, the model predicted progression to ophthalmopathy with approximately 69% sensitivity and 72% to 85% specificity, a median of roughly seven months before onset. Most expanded thyroid clonotypes (frequency above 0.001) were also found in blood, which suggests that blood repertoires may mirror thyroid immune responses. Ophthalmopathy was separated from stable hyperthyroidism by a 13 V-J signature model, with around 88% sensitivity and roughly 81% specificity obtained in cross-validation and 80%/75% obtained in testing. Sample size was not statistically predetermined, and blinding of investigators to group allocation was not performed.

This clonotype was obtained from a man aged 30-40 years with Graves' hyperthyroidism. Recombination connected TRBV6-5 to TRBJ2-2, with 15 junctional bases fitting TRBD2. The sequencing input was blood. Here the CDR3 is given as CASSYQGLAGGPNTGELFF. The nucleotide sequence reads TGTGCCAGCAGTTACCAGGGACTAGCGGGAGGACCGAACACCGGGGAGCTGTTTTTT.